This TCR beta chain emerged from a study of T cells after yellow fever vaccination. As for the study in general: Each low-cell-number fraction was prepared by means of SMART-Seq v4 Ultra Low Input.

This clonotype appeared many times. MiXCR, applied by TCRdb to the 5' RACE reads, yields one record per CDR3 protein. This table has over 100,000 distinct CDR3 sequences, 8.4% appearing once. Sequencing used CD8+ T cells sorted from PBMCs, obtained 45 days after the yellow fever booster vaccination. This TCR derives from a man under 40 who received the YFV17D yellow fever vaccine.

The CDR3 loop is CATRYGSEQFF. The DNA of the CDR3 is TGTGCCACCAGATACGGCTCTGAGCAGTTCTTC. The rearrangement uses TRBV15 and TRBJ2-1, with unresolved D. The CDR3 sequence is 11 residues long. Trimming cost V 6 bases and J 9 bases, with 9 bases left between them. From germline, CDR1 is LNHNV and CDR2 YYDKDF (reference sequence).